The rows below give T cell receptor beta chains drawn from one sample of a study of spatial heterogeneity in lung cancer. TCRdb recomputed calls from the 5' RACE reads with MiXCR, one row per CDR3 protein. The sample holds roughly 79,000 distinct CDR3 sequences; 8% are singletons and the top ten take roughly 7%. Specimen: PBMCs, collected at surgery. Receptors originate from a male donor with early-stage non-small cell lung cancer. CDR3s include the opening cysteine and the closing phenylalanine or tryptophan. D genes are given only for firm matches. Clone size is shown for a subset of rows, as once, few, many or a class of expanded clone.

CDR3nt: TGTGCCAGCAGCCAAGGGAACACTGAAGCTTTCTTT; CDR3aa: CASSQGNTEAFF; v_gene: TRBV3-1; abundance: many; d_gene: .; j_gene: TRBJ1-1
CDR3nt: TGTGCCAGCAGCCAAGTGGACGAGCAGTACTTC; CDR3aa: CASSQVDEQYF; v_gene: TRBV4-2; abundance: .; d_gene: .; j_gene: TRBJ2-7
CDR3nt: TGCAGTGCTCCCCCGGCTAGCGGGACCGAGCAGTACTTC; CDR3aa: CSAPPASGTEQYF; v_gene: TRBV20-1; abundance: many; d_gene: TRBD2; j_gene: TRBJ2-7
CDR3nt: TGCGCCAGCATCTCGCCAGCGGGCTCCTACGAGCAGTACTTC; CDR3aa: CASISPAGSYEQYF; v_gene: TRBV10-2; abundance: many; d_gene: .; j_gene: TRBJ2-7
CDR3nt: TGCGCCAGCAGCCAAGATAGGGCAGGCATCTATGGCTACACCTTC; CDR3aa: CASSQDRAGIYGYTF; v_gene: TRBV4-1; abundance: many; d_gene: .; j_gene: TRBJ1-2
CDR3nt: TGTGCCAGCAGCCAAGATCGGGCTAGCGGGGCGGGAGATACGCAGTATTTT; CDR3aa: CASSQDRASGAGDTQYF; v_gene: TRBV3-1; abundance: many; d_gene: TRBD2; j_gene: TRBJ2-3
CDR3nt: TGTGCCAGCAGCCCCCCCAGGGCTGGGGCCAACGTCCTGACTTTC; CDR3aa: CASSPPRAGANVLTF; v_gene: TRBV3-1; abundance: many; d_gene: .; j_gene: TRBJ2-6
CDR3nt: TGCGCCAGCAGCTTGCCCGGGGCCCAGGGTGGCTACACCTTC; CDR3aa: CASSLPGAQGGYTF; v_gene: TRBV5-1; abundance: .; d_gene: .; j_gene: TRBJ1-2
CDR3nt: TGCAGCGTTCTGAGAGAGACCCAGTACTTC; CDR3aa: CSVLRETQYF; v_gene: TRBV29-1; abundance: medium-sized; d_gene: .; j_gene: TRBJ2-5
CDR3nt: TGTGCCAGCAGTGGTCTGGTAGGGGTTGATATGAACACTGAAGCTTTCTTT; CDR3aa: CASSGLVGVDMNTEAFF; v_gene: TRBV6-1; abundance: .; d_gene: .; j_gene: TRBJ1-1
CDR3nt: TGTGCCAGCAGTGCGCCAGGATTACATCAGCCCCAGCATTTT; CDR3aa: CASSAPGLHQPQHF; v_gene: TRBV6-5; abundance: few; d_gene: .; j_gene: TRBJ1-5
CDR3nt: TGTGCCAGCAGTCCGGGACTAGCGGCCTTTCATGGGGCAATTGAGCAGTTCTTC; CDR3aa: CASSPGLAAFHGAIEQFF; v_gene: TRBV12-3/TRBV12-4; abundance: many; d_gene: TRBD2; j_gene: TRBJ2-1
CDR3nt: TGTGCCAGTAGTACCCCCCGGGCCATGACAGATACGCAGTATTTT; CDR3aa: CASSTPRAMTDTQYF; v_gene: TRBV19; abundance: many; d_gene: .; j_gene: TRBJ2-3
CDR3nt: TGTGCCAGCAGCGGACAGGGGGCGGAAAACTATGGCTACACCTTC; CDR3aa: CASSGQGAENYGYTF; v_gene: TRBV9; abundance: many; d_gene: TRBD1; j_gene: TRBJ1-2
CDR3nt: TGTGCCAGCAGTAGAGACAGCAACACCGGGGAGCTGTTTTTT; CDR3aa: CASSRDSNTGELFF; v_gene: TRBV12-3/TRBV12-4; abundance: .; d_gene: .; j_gene: TRBJ2-2
CDR3nt: TGTGCCAGCAGCTTGGGGCCGCACAACCCGAACTATGGCTACACCTTC; CDR3aa: CASSLGPHNPNYGYTF; v_gene: TRBV5-6; abundance: many; d_gene: .; j_gene: TRBJ1-2
CDR3nt: TGCAGTGCTAGAGATGACAGGGGAGGGGAAAAACTGTTTTTT; CDR3aa: CSARDDRGGEKLFF; v_gene: TRBV20-1; abundance: few; d_gene: TRBD1; j_gene: TRBJ1-4
CDR3nt: TGCGCCAGCAGCTTCGGGGTATCCTACGAGCAGTACTTC; CDR3aa: CASSFGVSYEQYF; v_gene: TRBV5-1; abundance: many; d_gene: .; j_gene: TRBJ2-7
CDR3nt: TGCAGCGCTGGCCGCGGCCCTGGAAACACCATATATTTT; CDR3aa: CSAGRGPGNTIYF; v_gene: TRBV29-1; abundance: many; d_gene: .; j_gene: TRBJ1-3
CDR3nt: TGTGCCAGCAGCCACCCACAGGGGGCAGCCAAAAACATTCAGTACTTC; CDR3aa: CASSHPQGAAKNIQYF; v_gene: TRBV3-1; abundance: many; d_gene: TRBD1; j_gene: TRBJ2-4
CDR3nt: TGCGCCAGCAGCTTGGACCTAGCGGGAGGAGGCGCAGATACGCAGTATTTT; CDR3aa: CASSLDLAGGGADTQYF; v_gene: TRBV5-1; abundance: .; d_gene: TRBD2; j_gene: TRBJ2-3
CDR3nt: TGCAGTGCTAGATCCCTCCTACTAGCGGGAGCCGATGAGCAGTTCTTC; CDR3aa: CSARSLLLAGADEQFF; v_gene: TRBV20-1; abundance: many; d_gene: TRBD2; j_gene: TRBJ2-1
CDR3nt: TGTGCCAGCAGCTTGGCCGCAGGGAGGAAAGCCCAGCATTTT; CDR3aa: CASSLAAGRKAQHF; v_gene: TRBV5-6; abundance: few; d_gene: .; j_gene: TRBJ1-5
CDR3nt: TGCAGCGTTGAAGATCGGATTTACTGGAACACTGAAGCTTTCTTT; CDR3aa: CSVEDRIYWNTEAFF; v_gene: TRBV29-1; abundance: few; d_gene: .; j_gene: TRBJ1-1
CDR3nt: TGCAGCGTTGAGGCAGTTGAAAACACTGAAGCTTTCTTT; CDR3aa: CSVEAVENTEAFF; v_gene: TRBV29-1; abundance: few; d_gene: .; j_gene: TRBJ1-1
CDR3nt: TGTGCCATCCAAGCTTTCGATAATTCACCCCTCCACTTT; CDR3aa: CAIQAFDNSPLHF; v_gene: TRBV10-3; abundance: many; d_gene: .; j_gene: TRBJ1-6
CDR3nt: TGTGCCATCAGGGGAGTGAACACTGAAGCTTTCTTT; CDR3aa: CAIRGVNTEAFF; v_gene: TRBV5-4; abundance: .; d_gene: .; j_gene: TRBJ1-1
CDR3nt: TGCAGTGCTAGACTCTACAATGAGCAGTTCTTC; CDR3aa: CSARLYNEQFF; v_gene: TRBV20-1; abundance: many; d_gene: .; j_gene: TRBJ2-1
CDR3nt: TGTGCCAGCAATCCCTCTGGGGCCAACGTCCTGACTTTC; CDR3aa: CASNPSGANVLTF; v_gene: TRBV6-2/TRBV6-3; abundance: .; d_gene: .; j_gene: TRBJ2-6
CDR3nt: TGCAGTGCTAGAGGTTTTGGGCTAGCGGGAGGGCCCGGGTACGAGCAGTACTTC; CDR3aa: CSARGFGLAGGPGYEQYF; v_gene: TRBV20-1; abundance: .; d_gene: TRBD2; j_gene: TRBJ2-7
CDR3nt: TGCGCCAGCAGCCGCGACACGGTCAACACTGAAGCTTTCTTT; CDR3aa: CASSRDTVNTEAFF; v_gene: TRBV4-1; abundance: many; d_gene: .; j_gene: TRBJ1-1
CDR3nt: TGCAGTGCTACCTCTCGCGGACAGCATGGAGATACGCAGTATTTT; CDR3aa: CSATSRGQHGDTQYF; v_gene: TRBV20-1; abundance: .; d_gene: .; j_gene: TRBJ2-3
CDR3nt: TGTGCCAGCAGCGGACAGGGGGCGGAGGGCTACACCTTC; CDR3aa: CASSGQGAEGYTF; v_gene: TRBV28; abundance: .; d_gene: TRBD1; j_gene: TRBJ1-2
CDR3nt: TGTGCCAGCAGCCCGGAGACTCGTCAAACCTACAATGAGCAGTTCTTC; CDR3aa: CASSPETRQTYNEQFF; v_gene: TRBV7-3; abundance: many; d_gene: .; j_gene: TRBJ2-1
CDR3nt: TGCAGTGCTAGAGGCAGGGCCACCTACAATGAGCAGTTCTTC; CDR3aa: CSARGRATYNEQFF; v_gene: TRBV20-1; abundance: many; d_gene: .; j_gene: TRBJ2-1
CDR3nt: TGTGCCAGCAGCTTAGGAATCACTGAAGCTTTCTTT; CDR3aa: CASSLGITEAFF; v_gene: TRBV7-2; abundance: many; d_gene: .; j_gene: TRBJ1-1
CDR3nt: TGCAGTGCGCGGCGGCCGGGCACTGAAGCTTTCTTT; CDR3aa: CSARRPGTEAFF; v_gene: TRBV20-1; abundance: .; d_gene: .; j_gene: TRBJ1-1
CDR3nt: TGTGCCAGCAGCCGCAAGTGGGACACCGGGGAGCTGTTTTTT; CDR3aa: CASSRKWDTGELFF; v_gene: TRBV12-3/TRBV12-4; abundance: .; d_gene: .; j_gene: TRBJ2-2
CDR3nt: TGCGCCAGCAGCTCCGGGACACTTAACACTGAAGCTTTCTTT; CDR3aa: CASSSGTLNTEAFF; v_gene: TRBV5-1; abundance: .; d_gene: .; j_gene: TRBJ1-1
CDR3nt: TGCAGCGTTGAAGATGTGGAGCAGTACTTC; CDR3aa: CSVEDVEQYF; v_gene: TRBV29-1; abundance: many; d_gene: .; j_gene: TRBJ2-7
CDR3nt: TGTGCCACCAGCAGCAGACAGGGGGCGGGGGAGCAGTACTTC; CDR3aa: CATSSRQGAGEQYF; v_gene: TRBV15; abundance: many; d_gene: TRBD1; j_gene: TRBJ2-7
CDR3nt: TGTGCCAGCGGGGGAGGGGAGATGAACACTGAAGCTTTCTTT; CDR3aa: CASGGGEMNTEAFF; v_gene: TRBV12-3/TRBV12-4; abundance: many; d_gene: .; j_gene: TRBJ1-1
CDR3nt: TGTGCCAGTGGTGACAGGCACACTGAAAAACTGTTTTTT; CDR3aa: CASGDRHTEKLFF; v_gene: TRBV19; abundance: few; d_gene: .; j_gene: TRBJ1-4
CDR3nt: TGTGCCAGCAGCAAAGTCCCGGGGCGAGAGTACAATGAGCAGTTCTTC; CDR3aa: CASSKVPGREYNEQFF; v_gene: TRBV21-1; abundance: many; d_gene: .; j_gene: TRBJ2-1
CDR3nt: TGTGCCAGCAGAAAGAGGGAGAACACTGAAGCTTTCTTT; CDR3aa: CASRKRENTEAFF; v_gene: TRBV12-3/TRBV12-4; abundance: many; d_gene: .; j_gene: TRBJ1-1
CDR3nt: TGTGCCAGCAGCCCGGGGGTAGCGGCCTACAATGAGCAGTTCTTC; CDR3aa: CASSPGVAAYNEQFF; v_gene: TRBV11-2; abundance: many; d_gene: .; j_gene: TRBJ2-1
CDR3nt: TGTGCCAGCAGCGGGACCCCCGGGACAGCGGGGGCTGAAGCTTTCTTT; CDR3aa: CASSGTPGTAGAEAFF; v_gene: TRBV3-1; abundance: .; d_gene: TRBD1; j_gene: TRBJ1-1
CDR3nt: TGTGCCAGCACCTTGGCTGGGGGGGGTAATGAGCAGTTCTTC; CDR3aa: CASTLAGGGNEQFF; v_gene: TRBV6-2/TRBV6-3; abundance: many; d_gene: TRBD2; j_gene: TRBJ2-1
CDR3nt: TGTGCCAGCAGCTTAGTGAGGGGCACTGAAGCTTTCTTT; CDR3aa: CASSLVRGTEAFF; v_gene: TRBV11-2; abundance: .; d_gene: .; j_gene: TRBJ1-1
CDR3nt: TGTGCCTGGAGCCCGCAGGAGGAGACCCAGTACTTC; CDR3aa: CAWSPQEETQYF; v_gene: TRBV30; abundance: .; d_gene: .; j_gene: TRBJ2-5
CDR3nt: TGTGCCAGCAGCCTGCCCTTGGAGACCCAGTACTTC; CDR3aa: CASSLPLETQYF; v_gene: TRBV5-5; abundance: .; d_gene: .; j_gene: TRBJ2-5
CDR3nt: TGCAGCGTTCCGCAGGGTTCGGCCAAAAACATTCAGTACTTC; CDR3aa: CSVPQGSAKNIQYF; v_gene: TRBV29-1; abundance: many; d_gene: .; j_gene: TRBJ2-4
CDR3nt: TGTGCCAGCAGCTTAAATAGGGGGGGAGCCTACGAGCAGTACTTC; CDR3aa: CASSLNRGGAYEQYF; v_gene: TRBV7-6; abundance: many; d_gene: .; j_gene: TRBJ2-7
CDR3nt: TGTGCCAGCAGCCTTGGGGGCCCACATATTAACACTGAAGCTTTCTTT; CDR3aa: CASSLGGPHINTEAFF; v_gene: TRBV5-6; abundance: .; d_gene: .; j_gene: TRBJ1-1
CDR3nt: TGTGCCAGCGCCTATTTAGCGGGCGGCGAGACCCAGTACTTC; CDR3aa: CASAYLAGGETQYF; v_gene: TRBV9; abundance: many; d_gene: TRBD2; j_gene: TRBJ2-5
CDR3nt: TGTGCCAGCAGCTTAGCCGGGATTGGCAATCAGCCCCAGCATTTT; CDR3aa: CASSLAGIGNQPQHF; v_gene: TRBV7-2; abundance: .; d_gene: .; j_gene: TRBJ1-5
CDR3nt: TGTGCCAGCAGCGTAGGTAGCGGGAGGGCGAGAATCTACGAGCAGTACTTC; CDR3aa: CASSVGSGRARIYEQYF; v_gene: TRBV9; abundance: few; d_gene: TRBD2; j_gene: TRBJ2-7
CDR3nt: TGTGCCAGCAGCAGTACGCGGGGGTACAAGCAGTACTTC; CDR3aa: CASSSTRGYKQYF; v_gene: TRBV11-2; abundance: .; d_gene: TRBD2; j_gene: TRBJ2-7
CDR3nt: TGTGCCAGCAGTGAATCGGCAGGTTATTCACCCCTCCACTTT; CDR3aa: CASSESAGYSPLHF; v_gene: TRBV25-1; abundance: .; d_gene: .; j_gene: TRBJ1-6